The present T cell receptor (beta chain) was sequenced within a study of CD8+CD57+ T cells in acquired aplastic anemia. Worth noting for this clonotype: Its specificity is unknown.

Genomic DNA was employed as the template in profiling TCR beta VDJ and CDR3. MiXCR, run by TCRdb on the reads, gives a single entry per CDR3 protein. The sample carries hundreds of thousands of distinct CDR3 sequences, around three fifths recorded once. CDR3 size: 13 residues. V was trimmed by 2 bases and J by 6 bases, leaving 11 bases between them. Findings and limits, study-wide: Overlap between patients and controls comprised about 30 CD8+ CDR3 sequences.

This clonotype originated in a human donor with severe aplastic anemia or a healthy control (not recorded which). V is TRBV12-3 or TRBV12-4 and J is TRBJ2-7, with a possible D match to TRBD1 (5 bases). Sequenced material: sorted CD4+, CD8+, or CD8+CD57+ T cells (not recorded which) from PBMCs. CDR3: CASSLTGRGEQYF. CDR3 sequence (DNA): TGTGCCAGCAGTTTAACAGGCCGAGGCGAGCAGTACTTC.